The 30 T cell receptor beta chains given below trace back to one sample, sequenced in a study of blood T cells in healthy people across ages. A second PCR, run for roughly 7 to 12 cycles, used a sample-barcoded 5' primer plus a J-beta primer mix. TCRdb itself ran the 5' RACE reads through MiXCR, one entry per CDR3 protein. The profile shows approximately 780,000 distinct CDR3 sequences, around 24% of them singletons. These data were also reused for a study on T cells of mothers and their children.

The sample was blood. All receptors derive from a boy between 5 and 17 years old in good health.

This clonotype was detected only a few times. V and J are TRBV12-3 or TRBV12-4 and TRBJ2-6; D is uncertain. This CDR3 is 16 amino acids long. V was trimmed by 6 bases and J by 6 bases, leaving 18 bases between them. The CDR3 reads CASSDQARVKANVLTF. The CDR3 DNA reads TGTGCCAGCAGCGACCAGGCACGGGTTAAGGCCAACGTCCTGACTTTC.

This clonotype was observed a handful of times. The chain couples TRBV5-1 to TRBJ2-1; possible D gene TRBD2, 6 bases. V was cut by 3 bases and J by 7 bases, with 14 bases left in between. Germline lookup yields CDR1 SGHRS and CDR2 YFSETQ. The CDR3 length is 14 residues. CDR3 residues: CASSSGTGRNEQFF. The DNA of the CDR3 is TGCGCCAGCAGCTCAGGGACTGGGAGGAATGAGCAGTTCTTC.

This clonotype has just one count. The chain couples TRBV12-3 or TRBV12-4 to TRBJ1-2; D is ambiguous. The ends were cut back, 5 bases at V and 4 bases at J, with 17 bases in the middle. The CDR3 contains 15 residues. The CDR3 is CASSPELGRLYGYTF. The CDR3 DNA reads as TGTGCCAGCAGTCCCGAATTAGGCCGGCTCTATGGCTACACCTTC.

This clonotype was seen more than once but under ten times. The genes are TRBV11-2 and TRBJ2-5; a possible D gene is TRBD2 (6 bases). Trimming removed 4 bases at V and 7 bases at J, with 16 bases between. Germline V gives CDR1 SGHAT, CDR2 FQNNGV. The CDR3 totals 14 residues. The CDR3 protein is CASSSWEAPGTQYF. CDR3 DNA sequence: TGTGCCAGCAGCTCATGGGAGGCCCCGGGGACCCAGTACTTC.

The CDR3: CSVKQTSNTEAFF. CDR3 nucleotides: TGCAGCGTTAAACAGACTTCGAACACTGAAGCTTTCTTT. This chain joins TRBV29-1 and TRBJ1-1; no firm D call. Trimming removed 5 bases from V and 1 base from J, with 11 bases in between. From germline, CDR1 is SQVTM and CDR2 ANQGSEA. The CDR3 sequence is 13 residues long.

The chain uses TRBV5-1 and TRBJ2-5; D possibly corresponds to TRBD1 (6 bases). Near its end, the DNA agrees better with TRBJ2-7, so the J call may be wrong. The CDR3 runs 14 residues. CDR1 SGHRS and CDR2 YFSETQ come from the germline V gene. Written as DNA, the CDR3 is TGCGCCAGCATGGAACCAGGGGAAACCTACGAGCAGTACTTC. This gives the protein CASMEPGETYEQYF.

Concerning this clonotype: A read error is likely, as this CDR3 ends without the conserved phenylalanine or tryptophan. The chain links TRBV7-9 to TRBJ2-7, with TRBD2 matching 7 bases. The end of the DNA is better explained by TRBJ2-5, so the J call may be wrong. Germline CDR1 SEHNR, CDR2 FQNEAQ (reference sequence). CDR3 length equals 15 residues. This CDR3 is CASSLSVGRGETQYS. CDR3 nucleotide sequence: TGTGCCAGCAGCTTAAGCGTGGGGAGGGGAGAGACCCAGTACTCC.

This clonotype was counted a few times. CDR3 in amino acids: CASSIRQGPSYEQYF. The CDR3 region has the DNA TGTGCCAGCAGCATAAGACAGGGTCCTTCCTACGAGCAGTACTTC. The chain recombines TRBV7-8 with TRBJ2-7, with TRBD1 matching over 7 bases. Per the germline V gene, CDR1 is SGHVS and CDR2 is FQNEAQ. The CDR3 runs to 15 residues. With 5 bases clipped from V and 1 base from J, the junction kept 8 bases outside the gene matches.

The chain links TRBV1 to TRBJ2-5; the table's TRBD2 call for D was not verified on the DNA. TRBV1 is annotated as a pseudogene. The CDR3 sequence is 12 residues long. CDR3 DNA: TGCACCAGCGGGCCCGGACAAGAGACCCAGTACTTC. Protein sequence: CTSGPGQETQYF.

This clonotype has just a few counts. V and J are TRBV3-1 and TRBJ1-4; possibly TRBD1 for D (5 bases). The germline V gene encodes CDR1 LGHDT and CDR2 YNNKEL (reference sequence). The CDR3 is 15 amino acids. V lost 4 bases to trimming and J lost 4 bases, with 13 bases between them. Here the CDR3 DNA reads TGTGCCAGCAGCCCACCGGGACGCGATAATGAAAAACTGTTTTTT. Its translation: CASSPPGRDNEKLFF.

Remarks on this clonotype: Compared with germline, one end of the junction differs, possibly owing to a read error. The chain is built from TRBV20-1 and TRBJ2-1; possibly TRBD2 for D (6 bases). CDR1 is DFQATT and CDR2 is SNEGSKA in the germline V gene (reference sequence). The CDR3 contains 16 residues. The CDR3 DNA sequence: TGCAGTGCTAGAGTTCTTAAGGCGGGGAACCATGGGGGTGTAAACTTC. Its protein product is CSARVLKAGNHGGVNF.

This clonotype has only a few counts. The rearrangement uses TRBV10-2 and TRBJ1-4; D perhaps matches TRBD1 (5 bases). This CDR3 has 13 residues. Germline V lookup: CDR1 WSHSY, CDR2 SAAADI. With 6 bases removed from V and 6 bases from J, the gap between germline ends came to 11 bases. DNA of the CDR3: TGCGCCAGCAGATTTGGGGGAGATGAAAAACTGTTTTTT. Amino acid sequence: CASRFGGDEKLFF.

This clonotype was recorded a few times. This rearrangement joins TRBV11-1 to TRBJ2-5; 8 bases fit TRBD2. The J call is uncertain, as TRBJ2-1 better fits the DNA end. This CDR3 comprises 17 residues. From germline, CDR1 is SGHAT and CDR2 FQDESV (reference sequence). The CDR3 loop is CASSDPGTRVSYNEQFF. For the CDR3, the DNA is TGTGCCAGCAGCGACCCCGGGACTAGGGTTTCTTACAATGAGCAGTTCTTC.

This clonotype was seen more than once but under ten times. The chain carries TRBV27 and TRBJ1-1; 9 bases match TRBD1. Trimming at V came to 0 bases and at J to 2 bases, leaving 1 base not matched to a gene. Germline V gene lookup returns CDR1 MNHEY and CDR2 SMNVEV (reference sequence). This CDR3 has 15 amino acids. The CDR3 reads CASSLSTGGNTEAFF. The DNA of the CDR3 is TGTGCCAGCAGTTTATCGACAGGGGGAAACACTGAAGCTTTCTTT.

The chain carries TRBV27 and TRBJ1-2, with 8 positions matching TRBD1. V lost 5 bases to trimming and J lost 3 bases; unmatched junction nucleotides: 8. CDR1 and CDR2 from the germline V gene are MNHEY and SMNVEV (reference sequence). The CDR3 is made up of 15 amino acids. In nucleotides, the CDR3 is TGTGCCAGCAGTCACTACAGGGGGGGACACTATGGCTACACCTTC. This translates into CASSHYRGGHYGYTF.

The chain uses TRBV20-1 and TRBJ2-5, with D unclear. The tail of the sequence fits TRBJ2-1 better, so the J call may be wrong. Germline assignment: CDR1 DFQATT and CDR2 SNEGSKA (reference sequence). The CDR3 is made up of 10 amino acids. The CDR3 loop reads CSVPVDEQFF. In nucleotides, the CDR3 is TGCAGTGTTCCAGTCGATGAGCAGTTCTTC.

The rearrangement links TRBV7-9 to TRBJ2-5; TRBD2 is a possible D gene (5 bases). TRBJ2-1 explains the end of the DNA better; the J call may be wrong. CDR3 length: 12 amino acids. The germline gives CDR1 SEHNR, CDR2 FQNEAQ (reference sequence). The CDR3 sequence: CASSSGGLGQFF. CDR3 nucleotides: TGTGCCAGCAGCTCGGGCGGGCTGGGGCAGTTCTTC.

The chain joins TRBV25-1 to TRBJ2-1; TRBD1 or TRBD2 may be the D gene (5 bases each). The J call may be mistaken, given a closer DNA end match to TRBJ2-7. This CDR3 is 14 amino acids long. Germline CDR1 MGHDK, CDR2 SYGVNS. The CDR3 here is CASSAASGPYEQYF. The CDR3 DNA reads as TGTGCCAGCAGTGCGGCCTCGGGGCCTTACGAGCAGTACTTC.

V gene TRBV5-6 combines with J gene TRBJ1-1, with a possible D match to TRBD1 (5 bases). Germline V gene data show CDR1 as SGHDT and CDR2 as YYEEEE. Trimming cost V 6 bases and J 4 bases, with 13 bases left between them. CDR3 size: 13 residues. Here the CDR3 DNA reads TGTGCCAGCACCGTTGGGGCGGTCACTGAAGCTTTCTTT. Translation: CASTVGAVTEAFF.

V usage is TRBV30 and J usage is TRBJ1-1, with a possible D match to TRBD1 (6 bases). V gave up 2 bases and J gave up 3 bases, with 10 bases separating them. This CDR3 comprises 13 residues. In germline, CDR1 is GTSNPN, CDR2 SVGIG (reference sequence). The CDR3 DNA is TGTGCCTGGAGTCATGGGACACACACTGAAGCTTTCTTT. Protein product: CAWSHGTHTEAFF.

In DNA, the CDR3 is TGCGCCAGCAGCCCCCGGGACTCCCTCAATGAGCAGTTCTTC. Protein: CASSPRDSLNEQFF. This chain connects TRBV5-1 to TRBJ2-1; TRBD2 is a possible D gene (6 bases). Looked up from germline, CDR1 is SGHRS and CDR2 is YFSETQ. This CDR3 has 14 amino acids. The germline V and J ends were trimmed by 4 bases and 6 bases, with 14 bases remaining between them. Filled out from reference TRBV5-1 and TRBJ2-1, the complete variable domain reads KAGVTQTPRYLIKTRGQQVTLSCSPISGHRSVSWYQQTPGQGLQFLFEYFSETQRNKGNFPGRFSGRQFSNSRSEMNVSTLELGDSALYLCASSPRDSLNEQFFGPGTRLTVL.

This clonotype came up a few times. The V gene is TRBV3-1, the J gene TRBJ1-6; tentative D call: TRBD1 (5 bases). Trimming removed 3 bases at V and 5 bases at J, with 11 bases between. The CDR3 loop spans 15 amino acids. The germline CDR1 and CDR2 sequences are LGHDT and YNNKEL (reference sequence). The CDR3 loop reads CASSHTGTNNSPLHF. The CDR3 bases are TGTGCCAGCAGCCACACCGGGACGAATAATTCACCCCTCCACTTT.

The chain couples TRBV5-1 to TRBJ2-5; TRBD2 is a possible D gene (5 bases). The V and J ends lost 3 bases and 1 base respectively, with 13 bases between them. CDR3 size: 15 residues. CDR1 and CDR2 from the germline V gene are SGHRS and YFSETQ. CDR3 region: CASSYGSDPQETQYF. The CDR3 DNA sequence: TGCGCCAGCAGCTATGGTAGCGACCCCCAAGAGACCCAGTACTTC.

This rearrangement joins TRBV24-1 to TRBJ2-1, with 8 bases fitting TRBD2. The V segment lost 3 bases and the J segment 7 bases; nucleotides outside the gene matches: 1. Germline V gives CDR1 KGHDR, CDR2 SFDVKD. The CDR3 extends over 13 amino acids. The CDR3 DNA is TGTGCCACCAGTGATGAGCGGGGGAATGAGCAGTTCTTC. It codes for CATSDERGNEQFF.

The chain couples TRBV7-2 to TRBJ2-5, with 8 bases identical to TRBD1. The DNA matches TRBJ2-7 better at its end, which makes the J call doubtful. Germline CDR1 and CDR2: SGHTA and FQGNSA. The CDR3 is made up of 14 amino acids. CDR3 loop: CASSSQQGDYEQYF. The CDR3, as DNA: TGTGCCAGCAGCTCACAACAGGGGGACTACGAGCAGTACTTC.

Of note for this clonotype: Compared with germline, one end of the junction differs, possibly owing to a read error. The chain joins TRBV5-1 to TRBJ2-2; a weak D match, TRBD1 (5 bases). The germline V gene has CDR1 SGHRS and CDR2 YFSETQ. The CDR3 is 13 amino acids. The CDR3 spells CANSPGSPGELFF. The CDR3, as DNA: TGCGCCAACAGCCCAGGGTCCCCCGGGGAGCTGTTTTTT.

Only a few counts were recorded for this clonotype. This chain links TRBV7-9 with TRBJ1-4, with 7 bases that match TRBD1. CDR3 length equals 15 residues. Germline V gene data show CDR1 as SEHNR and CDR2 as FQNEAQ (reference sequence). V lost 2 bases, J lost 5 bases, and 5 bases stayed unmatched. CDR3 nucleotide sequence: TGTGCCAGCAGCTTATTGGCGACAGGGAATGAAAAACTGTTTTTT. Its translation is CASSLLATGNEKLFF.

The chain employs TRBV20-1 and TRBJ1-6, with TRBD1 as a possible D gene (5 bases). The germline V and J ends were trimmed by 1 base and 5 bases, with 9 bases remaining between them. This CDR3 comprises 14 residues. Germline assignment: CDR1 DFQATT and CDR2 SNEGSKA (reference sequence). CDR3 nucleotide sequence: TGCAGTGCTAGAGCGGGGGGTAATAATTCACCCCTCCACTTT. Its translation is CSARAGGNNSPLHF.

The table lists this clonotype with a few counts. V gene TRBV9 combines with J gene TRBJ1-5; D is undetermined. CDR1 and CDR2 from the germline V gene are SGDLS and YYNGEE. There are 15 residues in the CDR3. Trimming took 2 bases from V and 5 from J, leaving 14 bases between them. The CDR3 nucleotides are TGTGCCAGCAGCGTTGGGGATTCAGGTTATCAGCCCCAGCATTTT. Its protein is CASSVGDSGYQPQHF.

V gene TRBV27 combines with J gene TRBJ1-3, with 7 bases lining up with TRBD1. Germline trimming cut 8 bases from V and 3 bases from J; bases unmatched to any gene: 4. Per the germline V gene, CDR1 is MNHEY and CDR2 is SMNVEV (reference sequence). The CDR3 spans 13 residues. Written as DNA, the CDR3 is TGTGCCAGCCATAGGACAGGTGGAAACACCATATATTTT. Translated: CASHRTGGNTIYF.